This entry describes one T cell receptor (beta chain). No cognate antigen has been identified for it. Per-base qualities were not stored, and no clone one base away is much larger. V was cut back by 1 base and J by 5 bases, leaving a gap of 6 bases between them. Inclusive of the bounding cysteine and phenylalanine, the CDR3 is 13 residues long. CDR3 DNA only is kept here, 39 bases in frame from base 1. Per the germline V gene (reference sequence), WNHNN is the CDR1 and SYGVQD is the CDR2. The library relied on the immunoSEQ multiplex PCR assay. The original pipeline was this. A statistical classification framework was built for diagnosing cytomegalovirus status from the catalog of TCR beta chain sequences. TCRdb obtained this table from immuneACCESS and retained in-frame rearrangements with V and J assigned. These tables miss some clones; where compared with another copy, unresolved V genes account for less than half of the shortfall, and the remainder is unexplained. V, J and clone size are those of that table, while D and trimming were read from the DNA. Across this sample there are about 400,000 clones, with about nine tenths seen only once. The ten largest clonotypes hold roughly 0.83% of the sample.

This entry belongs to a study of cytomegalovirus exposure and HLA in healthy donors (TCRdb year 2017). Describing the broader study: According to a later analysis, the roughly 120 validation repertoires were produced on the same platform as the approximately 610 repertoires of the first cohort. The study aimed to test whether cataloging public T cell receptors could reveal signatures of past pathogen exposure. A separate validation cohort of roughly 110 different subjects was used in addition to the 666-subject first cohort. To predict cytomegalovirus infection status, the study brought together high-throughput TCR immunosequencing, statistical association of individual TCRs with disease status, and machine learning.

Donors formed part of the validation cohort, which comprised 120 subjects and was distinct from the first cohort of 550 to 850 subjects. What the work shows at the level of the full study, not this receptor alone: Across donors, most TCR sequences were observed very rarely, whereas some public TCRs were present in many individuals. A few of the identified cytomegalovirus-associated TCR beta chains were confirmed in vitro to be specific for cytomegalovirus antigens. The study gave a list of about 170 TCR beta chains associated with cytomegalovirus. A later analysis had no HLA typing for the validation cohort, so co-occurrence there was scored across all 110 or so repertoires. Subsequent analysis determined that TCRs grouped into clusters in the first cohort also showed a tendency toward co-occurrence across the roughly 130 validation repertoires, and approximately 94% of cluster scores exceeded 0. It was suggested by the authors that the approach could potentially be generalized to other disease states and immunological phenotypes. The classifier was reported to diagnose cytomegalovirus status with high specificity and sensitivity in both the original and validation cohorts.

Sequencing was done on a sample of PBMCs. The chain links TRBV10-1 with TRBJ2-1; there is no confident call for the D gene. The sequence was obtained from a woman between 18 and 29 years old in good health and CMV-seronegative. The CDR3 has the sequence CASSEFSNNEQFF. The nucleotide sequence reads as follows: TGCGCCAGCAGTGAGTTCAGTAACAATGAGCAGTTCTTC.